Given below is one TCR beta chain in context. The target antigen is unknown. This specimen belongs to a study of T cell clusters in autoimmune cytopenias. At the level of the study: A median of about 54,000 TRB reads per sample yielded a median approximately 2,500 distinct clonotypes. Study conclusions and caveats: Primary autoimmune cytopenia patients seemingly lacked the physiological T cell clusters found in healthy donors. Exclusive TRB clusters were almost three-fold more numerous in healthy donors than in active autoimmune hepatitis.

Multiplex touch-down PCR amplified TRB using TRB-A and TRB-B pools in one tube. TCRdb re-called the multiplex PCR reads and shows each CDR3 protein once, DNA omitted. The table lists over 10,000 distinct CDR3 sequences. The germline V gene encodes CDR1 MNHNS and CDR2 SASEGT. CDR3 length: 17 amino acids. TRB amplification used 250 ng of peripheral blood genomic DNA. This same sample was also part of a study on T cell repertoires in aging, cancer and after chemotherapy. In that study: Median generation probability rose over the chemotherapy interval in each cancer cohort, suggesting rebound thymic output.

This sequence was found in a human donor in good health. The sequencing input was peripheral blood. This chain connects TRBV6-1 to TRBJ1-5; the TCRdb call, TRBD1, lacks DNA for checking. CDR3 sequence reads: CASRTTGGTVGNQPQHF.